These 28 T cell receptor beta chains came from one sample sequenced in a study of early T cells in non-severe SARS-CoV-2 infection. TCRdb recomputed calls from the 5' RACE reads with MiXCR, one row per CDR3 protein. The sample includes 80,000 or so distinct CDR3 sequences, approximately 10% of them seen just once. The sample was whole blood, taken at baseline. These receptors were taken from an adult who was a healthcare worker with PCR-confirmed SARS-CoV-2 infection or an uninfected control (not recorded which).

The rearrangement links TRBV11-2 to TRBJ2-7; 12 nucleotides match TRBD2. Germline V gene sequence: CDR1 SGHAT, CDR2 FQNNGV. CDR3 length: 15 amino acids. J lost 3 bases, V lost 6 bases, and 6 bases had no gene match. The CDR3 DNA reads as TGTGCCAGCAGTTTCGGACTAGCGGGGAGCTACGAGCAGTACTTC. Amino acids: CASSFGLAGSYEQYF.

The rearrangement joins TRBV9 to TRBJ2-3; D call uncertain. This CDR3 comprises 13 residues. Per the germline V gene, CDR1 is SGDLS and CDR2 is YYNGEE. Trimming removed 0 bases at V and 3 bases at J, with 5 bases between. CDR3 sequence (DNA): TGTGCCAGCAGCGTAGCCGTAACAGATACGCAGTATTTT. Translating it yields CASSVAVTDTQYF.

The chain employs TRBV19 and TRBJ2-4, with 7 bases matching TRBD1. Per the germline V gene, CDR1 is LNHDA and CDR2 is SQIVND (reference sequence). The V gene end was trimmed by 10 bases and the J gene end by 8 bases; junction bases not matched to a gene: 8. This CDR3 region has 12 residues. CDR3 bases: TGTGCCACCAGGGACAGAAGGGACATTCAGTACTTC. Translating gives CATRDRRDIQYF.

This clonotype was detected ten times or more. CDR3 in amino acids: CAISESPDRTAYEQYF. CDR3 bases: TGTGCCATCAGTGAGTCCCCCGACAGGACCGCCTACGAGCAGTACTTC. This chain joins TRBV10-3 and TRBJ2-7, with D perhaps matching TRBD1 (6 bases). The CDR3 loop spans 16 amino acids. V shed 0 bases and J shed 2 bases, with 14 bases lying between them. Germline V gives CDR1 ENHRY, CDR2 SYGVKD.

There are many counts of this clonotype. The chain joins TRBV11-3 to TRBJ2-1; D may be TRBD2 (5 bases). Germline CDR1 is SGHNT and CDR2 is YENEEA. V was pared by 1 base and J by 5 bases, with 9 bases between. The CDR3 covers 14 residues. DNA for the CDR3: TGTGCCAGCAGCTTAGGCGCGGGTAACAATGAGCAGTTCTTC. It specifies CASSLGAGNNEQFF. The variable domain in full, with the rest retrieved from reference TRBV11-3 and TRBJ2-1, is EAGVVQSPRYKIIEKKQPVAFWCNPISGHNTLYWYLQNLGQGPELLIRYENEEAVDDSQLPKDRFSAERLKGVDSTLKIQPAELGDSAVYLCASSLGAGNNEQFFGPGTRLTVL.

At least ten counts were recorded for this clonotype. The chain links TRBV20-1 to TRBJ2-3; TRBD2 matches at 8 bases. CDR1 is DFQATT and CDR2 is SNEGSKA in the germline V gene (reference sequence). V lost 3 bases and J lost 1; bases outside the gene matches: 12. This CDR3 spans 17 amino acids. Here the CDR3 DNA reads TGCAGTGCTAGTGACGGGGGGGCTTTAAGTGGCACAGATACGCAGTATTTT. Protein product: CSASDGGALSGTDTQYF.

V and J are TRBV30 and TRBJ1-5; 8 bases are shared with TRBD1. The J segment lost 2 bases and the V segment lost 5 bases, leaving 5 bases of the junction unmatched. Germline V lookup: CDR1 GTSNPN, CDR2 SVGIG (reference sequence). The CDR3 has 14 amino acids. DNA for the CDR3: TGTGCCTGGGGACAGGGTGTCGGCAATCAGCCCCAGCATTTT. Amino acids: CAWGQGVGNQPQHF.

The genes are TRBV10-3 and TRBJ2-6; TRBD1 matches at 8 bases. Losses at the gene ends were 6 bases for V and 0 bases for J; bases not matched to a gene: 4. This CDR3 has 16 amino acids. The germline gives CDR1 ENHRY, CDR2 SYGVKD. The CDR3 sequence: CAISGTGRSGANVLTF. The CDR3 nucleotides read TGTGCCATCAGCGGGACAGGCCGCTCTGGGGCCAACGTCCTGACTTTC.

This clonotype was seen ten or more times. The chain uses TRBV6-4 and TRBJ2-1; 8 nucleotides align to TRBD1. The CDR3 runs to 15 residues. From germline, CDR1 is MRHNA and CDR2 SNTAGT. After removal of 5 bases from V and 8 bases from J, the junction contained 11 bases not matched to a gene. The CDR3: CASSQGQGMVDEQFF. In DNA form, the CDR3 reads TGTGCCAGCAGTCAAGGACAGGGAATGGTGGATGAGCAGTTCTTC.

The chain couples TRBV5-4 to TRBJ2-5; the D gene is possibly TRBD1 (6 bases). The germline V and J ends were trimmed by 0 bases and 4 bases, with 10 bases remaining between them. The CDR3 has 14 residues. CDR1 SGHNT and CDR2 YYREEE come from the germline V gene (reference sequence). CDR3: CASSLETGSETQYF. DNA for the CDR3: TGTGCCAGCAGCTTGGAAACAGGGTCAGAGACCCAGTACTTC. Full variable domain (outside the CDR3, taken from reference TRBV5-4 and TRBJ2-5): ETGVTQSPTHLIKTRGQQVTLRCSSQSGHNTVSWYQQALGQGPQFIFQYYREEENGRGNFPPRFSGLQFPNYSSELNVNALELDDSALYLCASSLETGSETQYFGPGTRLLVL.

This chain joins TRBV2 and TRBJ2-5; no firm D call. The CDR3 has 14 residues. Trimming pared 5 bases from V and 1 base from J, leaving 11 bases between. Germline assignment: CDR1 SNHLY and CDR2 FYNNEI. The chain's CDR3 is CASSREGVQETQYF. The CDR3 DNA reads TGTGCCAGCAGTCGTGAAGGAGTCCAAGAGACCCAGTACTTC.

This chain joins TRBV29-1 and TRBJ1-1; no clear D. The V end lost 6 bases, the J end lost 1 base, and 15 bases lay between the germline ends. Germline V gene data show CDR1 as SQVTM and CDR2 as ANQGSEA. This CDR3 has 14 amino acids. CDR3 nucleotide sequence: TGCAGCGTGGCCATACTAACACAGAACACTGAAGCTTTCTTT. Encoded protein: CSVAILTQNTEAFF.

This clonotype came up a few times. This chain links TRBV27 with TRBJ1-1; no clear D gene. V was clipped by 5 bases and J by 4 bases, with 11 bases between them. CDR1 and CDR2 (germline): MNHEY, SMNVEV (reference sequence). This CDR3 has 13 residues. CDR3 nucleotide sequence: TGTGCCAGCAGTGATTCCTTGGGCACTGAAGCTTTCTTT. It translates to CASSDSLGTEAFF.

In its sample, this clonotype was seen many times. The rearrangement joins TRBV6-2 or TRBV6-3 to TRBJ1-5; maybe TRBD1 (5 bases). Deletions cut 5 bases from V and 9 bases from J, with 14 bases between. The CDR3 contains 13 residues. Germline assignment: CDR1 MNHEY and CDR2 SVGEGT. Written as DNA, the CDR3 is TGTGCCAGCAGTGACAGTAACACATCGCCCCAGCATTTT. Translating gives CASSDSNTSPQHF.

This clonotype was counted between two and nine times. The chain employs TRBV30 and TRBJ1-1, with D possibly being TRBD1 (6 bases). The CDR3 has 12 amino acids. V lost 2 bases and J 5 bases, leaving 9 bases between the germline ends. The germline gives CDR1 GTSNPN, CDR2 SVGIG (reference sequence). The CDR3 here is CAWSQGQTEAFF. CDR3 in DNA: TGTGCCTGGAGTCAGGGGCAAACTGAAGCTTTCTTT. Together with reference TRBV30 and TRBJ1-1, the CDR3 gives the full variable domain: SQTIHQWPATLVQPVGSPLSLECTVEGTSNPNLYWYRQAAGRGLQLLFYSVGIGQISSEVPQNLSASRPQDRQFILSSKKLLLSDSGFYLCAWSQGQTEAFFGQGTRLTVV.

The chain has TRBV4-1 and TRBJ2-4, with unresolved D. CDR1 MGHRA and CDR2 YSYEKL come from the germline V gene. This CDR3 has 12 amino acids. The V end was cut by 3 bases, the J end by 13 bases, with 13 bases between. The CDR3 loop is CASSQDDVPQYF. CDR3 DNA: TGCGCCAGCAGCCAGGACGACGTTCCACAGTACTTC.

The CDR3 DNA follows: TGTGCCAGCAGTTCCTTGACAGGCTATCAGCCCCAGCATTTT. As protein: CASSSLTGYQPQHF. The J gene is TRBJ1-5, the V gene TRBV28; perhaps TRBD1 as D (6 bases). This CDR3 has 14 amino acids. V was shortened by 4 bases and J by 5 bases, with 12 bases between the two germline ends. Germline V lookup: CDR1 MDHEN, CDR2 SYDVKM.

As DNA, the CDR3 is TGTGCCAGCAGTGACTCTGGGATATCTAAGGGGGGCAATCAGCCCCAGCATTTT. This translates into CASSDSGISKGGNQPQHF. The chain uses TRBV12-3 or TRBV12-4 and TRBJ1-5, with TRBD1 as a possible D gene (6 bases). Trimming took 5 bases from V and 2 from J, leaving 22 bases between them. The CDR3 sequence is 18 residues long.

The chain uses TRBV7-9 and TRBJ2-5; TRBD2 matches 7 bases. With 8 bases clipped from V and 5 bases from J, the junction kept 8 bases outside the gene matches. Germline V gene sequence: CDR1 SEHNR, CDR2 FQNEAQ (reference sequence). The CDR3 spans 13 residues. CDR3 in DNA: TGTGCCAGCTCCAAGGCGGGGGTTGAGACCCAGTACTTC. Residues: CASSKAGVETQYF. The full variable domain, completed using reference TRBV7-9 and TRBJ2-5, is DTGVSQNPRHKITKRGQNVTFRCDPISEHNRLYWYRQTLGQGPEFLTYFQNEAQLEKSRLLSDRFSAERPKGSFSTLEIQRTEQGDSAMYLCASSKAGVETQYFGPGTRLLVL.

This chain uses TRBV3-1 with TRBJ1-2; D might be TRBD1 (5 bases). V shed 8 bases and J shed 3 bases, with 16 bases lying between them. There are 14 residues in the CDR3. The germline V gene has CDR1 LGHDT and CDR2 YNNKEL (reference sequence). The CDR3 bases are TGTGCCAGCCAGGGTCCGGCCGACCACTATGGCTACACCTTC. This translates into CASQGPADHYGYTF.

The V call is TRBV28, the J call TRBJ2-7; D gene ambiguous. The CDR3 has 14 residues. V was cut by 2 bases and J by 4 bases, with 12 bases left in between. The germline V gene has CDR1 MDHEN and CDR2 SYDVKM. DNA for the CDR3: TGTGCCAGCAGTTTACCTTCAGTGGCGTACGAGCAGTACTTC. This codes for CASSLPSVAYEQYF. The full variable domain, completed using reference TRBV28 and TRBJ2-7, is DVKVTQSSRYLVKRTGEKVFLECVQDMDHENMFWYRQDPGLGLRLIYFSYDVKMKEKGDIPEGYSVSREKKERFSLILESASTNQTSMYLCASSLPSVAYEQYFGPGTRLTVT.

CDR3 nucleotide sequence: TGCAGTATACCCCCGGGACAGCTCACAGATACGCAGTATTTT. It specifies CSIPPGQLTDTQYF. V usage is TRBV20-1 and J usage is TRBJ2-3, with 7 bases fitting TRBD1. This CDR3 comprises 14 residues. The germline CDR1 and CDR2 sequences are DFQATT and SNEGSKA (reference sequence). Trimming removed 8 bases from V and 2 bases from J; junction bases left unmatched: 10.

This clonotype was recorded a few times. The chain is built from TRBV4-1 and TRBJ1-6; the match to TRBD1 covers 7 bases. CDR3 length: 16 residues. Per germline, CDR1 MGHRA and CDR2 YSYEKL. V was pared by 2 bases and J by 8 bases, with 9 bases of the junction left unmatched. CDR3 sequence reads: CASSQLPGTDYSPLHF. The CDR3 coding sequence is TGCGCCAGCAGCCAACTTCCCGGGACAGATTATTCACCCCTCCACTTT.

This clonotype occurred many times. The chain joins TRBV29-1 to TRBJ1-5; no reliable D call. Germline CDR1 is SQVTM and CDR2 is ANQGSEA. V dropped 7 bases and J dropped 7 bases, with 14 bases sitting between them. CDR3 size: 12 residues. The CDR3 is CSAASAGQPQHF. Written as DNA, the CDR3 is TGCAGCGCTGCATCGGCCGGGCAGCCCCAGCATTTT. The full variable domain, rest sourced from reference TRBV29-1 and TRBJ1-5, is SAVISQKPSRDICQRGTSLTIQCQVDSQVTMMFWYRQQPGQSLTLIATANQGSEATYESGFVIDKFPISRPNLTFSTLTVSNMSPEDSSIYLCSAASAGQPQHFGDGTRLSIL.

The J gene is TRBJ2-6, the V gene TRBV7-2; no definite D call. This CDR3 has 14 residues. The ends were cut back, 4 bases at V and 0 bases at J, with 4 bases in the middle. Germline assignment: CDR1 SGHTA and CDR2 FQGNSA. The DNA of the CDR3 is TGTGCCAGCAGCTCGGCCTCTGGGGCCAACGTCCTGACTTTC. This gives the protein CASSSASGANVLTF.

The table lists this clonotype with many counts. This chain connects TRBV12-3 or TRBV12-4 to TRBJ2-5; D remains ambiguous. Trimming took off 6 bases at V and 5 bases at J, with 7 bases between the two ends. The CDR3 is 11 amino acids. CDR3 sequence: CASSLGETQYF. The CDR3 DNA is TGTGCCAGCAGCTTGGGCGAGACCCAGTACTTC.

This clonotype has just a few counts. V is TRBV19 and J is TRBJ2-7; 12 nucleotides match TRBD2. J lost 5 bases, V lost 4 bases, and 12 bases had no gene match. The CDR3 runs to 17 residues. CDR1 is LNHDA and CDR2 is SQIVND in the germline V gene (reference sequence). The CDR3 DNA is TGTGCCAGTAGTAGGACTAGCGGGACCTCGGCGAGCAACGAGCAGTACTTC. Amino acids: CASSRTSGTSASNEQYF.

CDR3 DNA sequence: TGTGCCAGCAGCCTAGGTGGTTGGGGGCTCTCCTACAATGAGCAGTTCTTC. This gives the protein CASSLGGWGLSYNEQFF. V and J are TRBV7-2 and TRBJ2-1, with D maybe TRBD1 (6 bases). The CDR3 loop spans 17 amino acids. Germline V gene lookup returns CDR1 SGHTA and CDR2 FQGNSA. V lost 5 bases, J lost 0 bases, and 17 bases lay in between.